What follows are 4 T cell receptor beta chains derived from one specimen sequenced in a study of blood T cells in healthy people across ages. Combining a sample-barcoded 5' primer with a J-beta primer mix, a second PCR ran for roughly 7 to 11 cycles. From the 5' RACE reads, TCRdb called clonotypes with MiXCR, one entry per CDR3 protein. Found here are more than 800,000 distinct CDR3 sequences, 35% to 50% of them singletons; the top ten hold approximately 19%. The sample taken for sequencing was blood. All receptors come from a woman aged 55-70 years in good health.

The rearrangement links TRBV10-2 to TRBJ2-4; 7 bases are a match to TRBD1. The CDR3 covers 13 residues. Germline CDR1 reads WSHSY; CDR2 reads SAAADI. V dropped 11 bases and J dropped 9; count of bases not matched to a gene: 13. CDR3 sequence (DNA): TGCGCCGCCGGTATCCAGACAGGGAGCATTCAGTACTTC. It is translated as CAAGIQTGSIQYF.

CDR3 sequence reads: CASSEGASGRNEQFF. CDR3 nucleotide sequence: TGTGCCAGCAGTGAAGGAGCTAGCGGGAGAAATGAGCAGTTCTTC. The J gene is TRBJ2-1, the V gene TRBV6-1; 10 nucleotides match TRBD2. V lost 1 base to trimming and J lost 7 bases; unmatched junction nucleotides: 4. Germline CDR1 MNHNS, CDR2 SASEGT. The CDR3 spans 15 residues.

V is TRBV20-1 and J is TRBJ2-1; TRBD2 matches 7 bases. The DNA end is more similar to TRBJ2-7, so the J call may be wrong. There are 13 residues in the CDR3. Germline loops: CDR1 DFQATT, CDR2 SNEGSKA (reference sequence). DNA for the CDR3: TGCAGTGCTAGGACTAGCTGGAGGGGCGAGCAGTACTTC. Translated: CSARTSWRGEQYF.

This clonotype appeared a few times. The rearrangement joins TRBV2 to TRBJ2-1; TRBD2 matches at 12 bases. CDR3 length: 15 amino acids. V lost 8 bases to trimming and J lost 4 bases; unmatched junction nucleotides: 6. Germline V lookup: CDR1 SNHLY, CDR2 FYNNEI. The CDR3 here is CASRPLAGGYNEQFF. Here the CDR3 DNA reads TGTGCCAGCCGTCCCCTAGCGGGAGGGTACAATGAGCAGTTCTTC.